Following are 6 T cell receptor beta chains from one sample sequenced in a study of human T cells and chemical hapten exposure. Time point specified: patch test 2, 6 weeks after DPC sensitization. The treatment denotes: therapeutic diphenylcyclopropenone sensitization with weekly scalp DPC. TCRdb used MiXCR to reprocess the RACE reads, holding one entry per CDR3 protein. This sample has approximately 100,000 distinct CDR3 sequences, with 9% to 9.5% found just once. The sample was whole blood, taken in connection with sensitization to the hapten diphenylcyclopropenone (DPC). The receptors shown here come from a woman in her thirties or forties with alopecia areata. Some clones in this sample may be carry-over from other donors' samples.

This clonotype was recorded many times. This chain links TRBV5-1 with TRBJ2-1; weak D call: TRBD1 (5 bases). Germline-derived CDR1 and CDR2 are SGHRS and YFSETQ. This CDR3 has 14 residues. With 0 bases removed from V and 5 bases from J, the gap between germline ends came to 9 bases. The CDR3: CASSLATGNNEQFF. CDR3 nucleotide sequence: TGCGCCAGCAGCTTGGCAACAGGAAACAATGAGCAGTTCTTC.

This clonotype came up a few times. CDR3 coding DNA: TGTGCCAGCAGCTTAGGCCTCCGGGTTTCCCAAGAGACCCAGTACTTC. This encodes CASSLGLRVSQETQYF. The gene calls are TRBV13 and TRBJ2-5; D not certain. This CDR3 has 16 residues. The germline V and J ends were trimmed by 0 bases and 1 base, with 12 bases remaining between them. CDR1 and CDR2 (germline): PRHDT, FYEKMQ (reference sequence).

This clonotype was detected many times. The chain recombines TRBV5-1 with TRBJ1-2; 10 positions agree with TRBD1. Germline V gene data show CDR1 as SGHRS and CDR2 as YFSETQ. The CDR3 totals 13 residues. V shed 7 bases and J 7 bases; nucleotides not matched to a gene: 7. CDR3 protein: CASGGQGMGGYTF. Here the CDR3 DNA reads TGCGCCAGCGGGGGACAGGGGATGGGTGGCTACACCTTC. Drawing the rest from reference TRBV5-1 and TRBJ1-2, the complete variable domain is KAGVTQTPRYLIKTRGQQVTLSCSPISGHRSVSWYQQTPGQGLQFLFEYFSETQRNKGNFPGRFSGRQFSNSRSEMNVSTLELGDSALYLCASGGQGMGGYTFGSGTRLTVV.

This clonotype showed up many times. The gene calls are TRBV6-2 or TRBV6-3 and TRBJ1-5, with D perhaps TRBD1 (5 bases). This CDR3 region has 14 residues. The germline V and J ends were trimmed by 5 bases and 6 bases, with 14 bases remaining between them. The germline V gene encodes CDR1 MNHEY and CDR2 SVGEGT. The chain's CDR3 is CASSKDTRGQPQHF. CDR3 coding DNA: TGTGCCAGCAGTAAGGACACCCGGGGTCAGCCCCAGCATTTT.

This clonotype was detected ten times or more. As DNA, the CDR3 is TGTGCCATCAGGAATGAGGACTATGGCTACACCTTC. As protein: CAIRNEDYGYTF. The J gene is TRBJ1-2, the V gene TRBV10-3; D gene unclear. The CDR3 loop spans 12 amino acids. Germline V gene sequence: CDR1 ENHRY, CDR2 SYGVKD. V was pared by 6 bases and J by 3 bases, with 8 bases between.

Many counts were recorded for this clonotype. CDR3 nucleotide sequence: TGTGCCAGCAGTGGAAGGACAGAGGCCTACGAGCAGTACTTC. Translated: CASSGRTEAYEQYF. The chain joins TRBV28 to TRBJ2-7, with a possible D match to TRBD1 (6 bases). The CDR3 is 14 residues long. Trimming shortened V by 5 bases and J by 2 bases, and 13 bases separated the two germline ends. Germline V CDR1 and CDR2: MDHEN, SYDVKM.